Sequencing of this T cell receptor (beta chain) was carried out in a study of cytotoxic CD8 clonotypes in ibrutinib-treated CLL. Study-level information: In all, about eleven patients were relapsed/refractory, approximately 14 were treatment-naive and 17 were IGHV unmutated.

This clone has more than one count but fewer than ten. Its antigen remains unidentified. The protocol was immunoSEQ multiplex PCR, while the TCRdb copy is restricted to in-frame clones and leaves out a portion. Of 65,000 to 85,000 clones listed, around four fifths are singletons. General study points: Circulating CD8+ T-cell counts were tracked by baseline clonality, which exceeded that of age-matched healthy donors.

Trimming shortened V by 4 bases and J by 0 bases, and 9 bases separated the two germline ends. CDR3 size: 14 residues. Germline V gene lookup returns CDR1 LNHDA and CDR2 SQIVND (reference sequence). The TCR sequence derives from a human donor with chronic lymphocytic leukemia. Sequences were derived from PBMCs, sampled after 24 months of ibrutinib treatment. The chain uses TRBV19 and TRBJ1-2; D remains ambiguous. CDR3 bases: TGTGCCAGTAGTAGTTCGGGAGCTAACTATGGCTACACCTTC. It codes for CASSSSGANYGYTF.